This T cell receptor (beta chain) stems from a study of T cells after yellow fever vaccination. Germline assignment: CDR1 MGHRA and CDR2 YSYEKL. CDR3 length: 14 amino acids. V gave up 1 base and J gave up 3 bases, with 10 bases separating them. TCRdb fed the 5' RACE reads into MiXCR, producing one record per CDR3 protein. Of some 390,000 distinct CDR3 sequences in the sample, under 20% were seen once. This TCR derives from a young man who received the YFV17D yellow fever vaccine. The chain couples TRBV4-1 to TRBJ2-7; a weak D match, TRBD2 (5 bases). The sequences come from PBMCs, collected before the yellow fever booster vaccination. The CDR3 loop is CASSQVEVHYEQYF. The CDR3 coding sequence is TGCGCCAGCAGCCAAGTGGAGGTCCACTACGAGCAGTACTTC.